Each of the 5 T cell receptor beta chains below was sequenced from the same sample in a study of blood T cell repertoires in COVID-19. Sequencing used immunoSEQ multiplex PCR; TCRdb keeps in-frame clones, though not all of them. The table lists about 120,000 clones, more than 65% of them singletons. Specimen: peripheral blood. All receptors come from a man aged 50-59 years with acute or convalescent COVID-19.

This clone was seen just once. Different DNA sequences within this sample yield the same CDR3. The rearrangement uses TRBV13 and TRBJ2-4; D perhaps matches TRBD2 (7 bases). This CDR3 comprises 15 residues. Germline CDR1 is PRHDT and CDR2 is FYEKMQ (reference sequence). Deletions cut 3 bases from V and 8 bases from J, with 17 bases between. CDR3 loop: CASSLGRGAIYIQYF. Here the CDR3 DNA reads TGTGCCAGCAGCTTGGGTCGGGGGGCAATATACATTCAGTACTTC.

CDR3 in amino acids: CASIRGGSYNEQFF. CDR3 DNA sequence: TGTGCCAGCATTCGGGGGGGCTCCTACAATGAGCAGTTCTTC. V and J are TRBV6-5 and TRBJ2-1; 8 positions match TRBD2. The CDR3 extends over 14 amino acids. V trimming: 7 bases; J trimming: 0 bases; junction bases outside the gene matches: 2. CDR1 is MNHEY, CDR2 SVGAGI, per germline.

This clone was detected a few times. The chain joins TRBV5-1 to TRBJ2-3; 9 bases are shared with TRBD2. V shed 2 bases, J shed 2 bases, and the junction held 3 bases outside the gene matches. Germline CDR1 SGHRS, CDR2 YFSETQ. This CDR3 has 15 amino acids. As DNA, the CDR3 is TGCGCCAGCAGCTTTAGCGGGAGAAACACAGATACGCAGTATTTT. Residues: CASSFSGRNTDTQYF.

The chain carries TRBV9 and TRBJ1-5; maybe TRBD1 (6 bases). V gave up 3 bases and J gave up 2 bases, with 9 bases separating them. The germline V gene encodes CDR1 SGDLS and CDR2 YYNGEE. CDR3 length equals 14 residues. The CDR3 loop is CASSEGGGNQPQHF. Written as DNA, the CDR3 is TGTGCCAGCAGCGAGGGGGGGGGCAATCAGCCCCAGCATTTT.

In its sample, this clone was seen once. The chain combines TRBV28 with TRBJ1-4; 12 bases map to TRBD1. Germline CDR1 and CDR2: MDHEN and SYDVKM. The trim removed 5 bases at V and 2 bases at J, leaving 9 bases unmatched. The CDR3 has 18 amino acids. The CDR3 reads CASSPPEGTGGTNEKLFF. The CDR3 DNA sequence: TGTGCCAGCAGTCCTCCCGAGGGGACAGGGGGCACTAATGAAAAACTGTTTTTT.